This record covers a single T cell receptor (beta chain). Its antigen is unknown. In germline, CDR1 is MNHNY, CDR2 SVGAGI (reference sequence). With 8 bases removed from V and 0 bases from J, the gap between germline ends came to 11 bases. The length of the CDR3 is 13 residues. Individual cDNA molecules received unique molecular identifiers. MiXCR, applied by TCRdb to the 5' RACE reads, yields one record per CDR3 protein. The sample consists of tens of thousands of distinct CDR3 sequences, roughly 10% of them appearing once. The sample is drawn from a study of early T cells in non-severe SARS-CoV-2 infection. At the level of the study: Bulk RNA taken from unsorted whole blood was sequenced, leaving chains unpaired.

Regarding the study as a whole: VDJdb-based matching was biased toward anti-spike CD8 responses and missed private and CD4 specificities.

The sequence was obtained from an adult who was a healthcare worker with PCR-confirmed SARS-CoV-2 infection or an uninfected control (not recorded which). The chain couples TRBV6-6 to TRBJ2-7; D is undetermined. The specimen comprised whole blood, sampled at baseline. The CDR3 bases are TGTGCCAGCTGCTTTAGGGACTCCTACGAGCAGTACTTC. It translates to CASCFRDSYEQYF.